These 10 T cell receptor beta chains came from one sample sequenced in a study of T cells expressing NK-cell markers. TCRdb re-analyzed the 5' RACE reads; it lists each CDR3 protein once, without DNA. This sample's table reports about 460,000 distinct CDR3 sequences. Sequencing used blood T cells: a sorted CD56 or NKG2C T cell subset, CD4+ or CD8+ T cells, or bulk PBMC T cells (not recorded which). All receptors derive from a woman aged 50 to 60 in good health.

The V and J genes are TRBV29-1 and TRBJ2-7; absent DNA, TCRdb's TRBD1 call cannot be checked. CDR3 length equals 13 residues. From germline, CDR1 is SQVTM and CDR2 ANQGSEA. Here the CDR3 reads CSVRGVLNYEQYF.

The gene calls are TRBV4-1 and TRBJ2-7; the D gene TCRdb calls, TRBD2, cannot be checked with no DNA. Germline assignment: CDR1 MGHRA and CDR2 YSYEKL. CDR3 length equals 19 residues. Here the CDR3 reads CASSQLGLAGGQTTYEQYF.

The CDR3 loop is CASSLSGGPPSTDTQYF. The V gene is TRBV12-3 or TRBV12-4, the J gene TRBJ2-3; the D call of TRBD2 rests on TCRdb alone, since no DNA is present to check it. The CDR3 consists of 17 residues.

The chain has TRBV3-1 and TRBJ2-5; TCRdb outputs TRBD2, but without DNA this stays unchecked. The CDR3 extends over 14 amino acids. From germline, CDR1 is LGHDT and CDR2 YNNKEL (reference sequence). The CDR3 loop is CASSAGGTQETQYF.

The rearrangement links TRBV29-1 to TRBJ2-3; the TCRdb D gene call, TRBD2, has no DNA to confirm it. This CDR3 contains 16 residues. Germline lookup yields CDR1 SQVTM and CDR2 ANQGSEA. The chain's CDR3 is CSVEGSTGANTDTQYF.

The chain combines TRBV5-1 with TRBJ2-3. The CDR3 has 14 residues. CDR1 SGHRS and CDR2 YFSETQ come from the germline V gene. The CDR3 here is CASSLAANRDTQYF. Full variable domain (missing parts from reference TRBV5-1 and TRBJ2-3): KAGVTQTPRYLIKTRGQQVTLSCSPISGHRSVSWYQQTPGQGLQFLFEYFSETQRNKGNFPGRFSGRQFSNSRSEMNVSTLELGDSALYLCASSLAANRDTQYFGPGTRLTVL.

The chain joins TRBV3-1 to TRBJ2-7; TCRdb returns TRBD2, unconfirmable since there is no DNA. The germline V gene has CDR1 LGHDT and CDR2 YNNKEL (reference sequence). The CDR3 has 15 amino acids. The chain's CDR3 is CASSQGAGTSYEQYF.

This rearrangement joins TRBV5-1 to TRBJ1-4. The CDR3 sequence is 16 residues long. The germline gives CDR1 SGHRS, CDR2 YFSETQ. The CDR3: CASSLPGRSNNEKLFF.

V usage is TRBV11-2 and J usage is TRBJ2-6; the TRBD1 assignment by TCRdb is unverifiable without DNA. Germline lookup yields CDR1 SGHAT and CDR2 FQNNGV. The CDR3 totals 15 residues. CDR3 sequence: CASSARGGGANVLTF.

The CDR3 sequence is CSALGTKGWQYF. The chain recombines TRBV20-1 with TRBJ2-7; TCRdb outputs TRBD1, but without DNA this stays unchecked. The CDR3 loop spans 12 amino acids. Germline V gene data show CDR1 as DFQATT and CDR2 as SNEGSKA (reference sequence).